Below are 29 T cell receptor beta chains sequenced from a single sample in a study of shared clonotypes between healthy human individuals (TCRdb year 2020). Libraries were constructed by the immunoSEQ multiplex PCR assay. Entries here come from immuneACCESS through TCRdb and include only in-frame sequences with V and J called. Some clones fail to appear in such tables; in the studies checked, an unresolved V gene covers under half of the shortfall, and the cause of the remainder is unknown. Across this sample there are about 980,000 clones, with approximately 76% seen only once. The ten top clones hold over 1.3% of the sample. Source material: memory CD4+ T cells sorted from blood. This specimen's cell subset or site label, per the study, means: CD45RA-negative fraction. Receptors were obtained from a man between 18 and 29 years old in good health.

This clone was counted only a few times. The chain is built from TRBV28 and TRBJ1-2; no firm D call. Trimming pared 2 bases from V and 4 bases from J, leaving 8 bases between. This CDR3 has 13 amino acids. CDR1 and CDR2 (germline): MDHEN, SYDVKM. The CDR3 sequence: CASSLGQTYGYTF. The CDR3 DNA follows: TGTGCCAGCAGTTTAGGGCAGACCTATGGCTACACCTTC.

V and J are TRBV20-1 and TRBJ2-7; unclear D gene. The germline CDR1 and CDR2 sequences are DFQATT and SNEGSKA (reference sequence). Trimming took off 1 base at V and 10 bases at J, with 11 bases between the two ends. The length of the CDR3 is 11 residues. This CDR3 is CSARGGLSQYF. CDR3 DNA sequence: TGCAGTGCTAGAGGTGGGCTATCTCAGTACTTC.

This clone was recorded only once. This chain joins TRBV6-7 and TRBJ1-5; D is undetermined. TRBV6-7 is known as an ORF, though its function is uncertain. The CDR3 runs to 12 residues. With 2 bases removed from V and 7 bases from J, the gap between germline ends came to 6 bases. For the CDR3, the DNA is TGTGCCAGCAGTTACGGAGTCCAGCCCCAGCATTTT. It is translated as CASSYGVQPQHF.

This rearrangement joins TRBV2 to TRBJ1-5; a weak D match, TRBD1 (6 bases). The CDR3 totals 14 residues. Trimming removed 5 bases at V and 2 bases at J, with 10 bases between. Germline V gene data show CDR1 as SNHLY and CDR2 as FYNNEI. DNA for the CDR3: TGTGCCAGCAGTACAGGGTTCCGCAATCAGCCCCAGCATTTT. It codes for CASSTGFRNQPQHF.

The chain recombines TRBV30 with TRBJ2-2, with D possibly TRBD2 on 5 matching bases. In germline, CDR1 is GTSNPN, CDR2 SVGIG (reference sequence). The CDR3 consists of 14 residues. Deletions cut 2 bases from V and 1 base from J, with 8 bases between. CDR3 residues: CAWSLGRNTGELFF. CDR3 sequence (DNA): TGTGCCTGGAGTCTAGGGAGGAACACCGGGGAGCTGTTTTTT.

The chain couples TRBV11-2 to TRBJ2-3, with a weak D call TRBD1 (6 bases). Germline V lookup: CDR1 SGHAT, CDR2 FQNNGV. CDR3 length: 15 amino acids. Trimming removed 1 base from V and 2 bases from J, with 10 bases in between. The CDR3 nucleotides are TGTGCCAGCAGCTTAGGGGGGCCTTACACAGATACGCAGTATTTT. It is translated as CASSLGGPYTDTQYF.

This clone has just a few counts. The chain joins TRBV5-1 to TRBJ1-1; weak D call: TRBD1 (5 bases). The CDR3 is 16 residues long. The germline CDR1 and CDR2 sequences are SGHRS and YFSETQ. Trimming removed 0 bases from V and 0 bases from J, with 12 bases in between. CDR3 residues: CASSLGGAAMNTEAFF. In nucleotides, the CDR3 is TGCGCCAGCAGCTTGGGTGGGGCAGCCATGAACACTGAAGCTTTCTTT.

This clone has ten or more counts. The CDR3 region is CASSVETGYSNQPQHF. The CDR3 nucleotides are TGTGCCAGCAGTGTAGAGACAGGGTATAGCAATCAGCCCCAGCATTTT. The V gene is TRBV6-1, the J gene TRBJ1-5, with TRBD1 matching over 7 bases. Germline-derived CDR1 and CDR2 are MNHNS and SASEGT. The CDR3 covers 16 residues. Unmatched junction bases numbered 6, after V lost 4 bases and J lost 0 bases.

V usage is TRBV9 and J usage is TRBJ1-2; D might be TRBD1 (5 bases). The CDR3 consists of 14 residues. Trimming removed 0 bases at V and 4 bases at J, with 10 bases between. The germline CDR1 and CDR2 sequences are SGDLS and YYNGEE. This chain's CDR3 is CASSVDPGIYGYTF. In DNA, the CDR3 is TGTGCCAGCAGCGTAGACCCAGGGATCTATGGCTACACCTTC. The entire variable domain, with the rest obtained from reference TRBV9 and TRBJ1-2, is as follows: DSGVTQTPKHLITATGQRVTLRCSPRSGDLSVYWYQQSLDQGLQFLIQYYNGEERAKGNILERFSAQQFPDLHSELNLSSLELGDSALYFCASSVDPGIYGYTFGSGTRLTVV.

Here the CDR3 DNA reads TGTGCCAGCAGTCCCGCGCAAAACAGGAAAGGCTACACCTTC. Protein product: CASSPAQNRKGYTF. The J gene is TRBJ1-2, the V gene TRBV6-5; D possibly corresponds to TRBD1 (5 bases). V was cut by 5 bases and J by 8 bases, with 18 bases left in between. CDR1 is MNHEY, CDR2 SVGAGI, per germline. The CDR3 has 14 amino acids.

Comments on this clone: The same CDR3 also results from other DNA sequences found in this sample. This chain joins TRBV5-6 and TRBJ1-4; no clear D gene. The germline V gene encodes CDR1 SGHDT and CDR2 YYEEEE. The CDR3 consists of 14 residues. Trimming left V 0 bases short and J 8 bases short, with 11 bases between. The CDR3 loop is CASSLGGRGEKLFF. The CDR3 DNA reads TGTGCCAGCAGCTTGGGAGGGCGAGGAGAAAAACTGTTTTTT.

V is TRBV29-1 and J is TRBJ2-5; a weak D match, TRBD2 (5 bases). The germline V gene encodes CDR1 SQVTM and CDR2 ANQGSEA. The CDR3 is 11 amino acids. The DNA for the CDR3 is TGCACCGGAGGAACTGAAAAAACCCAGTACTTC. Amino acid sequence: CTGGTEKTQYF.

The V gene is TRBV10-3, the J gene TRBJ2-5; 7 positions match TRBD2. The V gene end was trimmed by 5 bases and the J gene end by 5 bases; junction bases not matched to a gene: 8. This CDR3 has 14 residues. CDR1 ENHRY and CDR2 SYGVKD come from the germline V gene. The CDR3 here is CAISPGRELETQYF. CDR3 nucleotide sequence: TGTGCCATCAGTCCGGGGAGGGAATTGGAGACCCAGTACTTC.

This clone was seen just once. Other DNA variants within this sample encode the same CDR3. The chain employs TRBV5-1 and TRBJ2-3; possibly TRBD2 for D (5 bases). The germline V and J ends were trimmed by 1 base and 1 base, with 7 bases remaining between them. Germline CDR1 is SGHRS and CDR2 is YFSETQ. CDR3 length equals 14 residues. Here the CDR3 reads CASSLSRGTDTQYF. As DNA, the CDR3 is TGCGCCAGCAGCTTGTCGCGGGGCACAGATACGCAGTATTTT.

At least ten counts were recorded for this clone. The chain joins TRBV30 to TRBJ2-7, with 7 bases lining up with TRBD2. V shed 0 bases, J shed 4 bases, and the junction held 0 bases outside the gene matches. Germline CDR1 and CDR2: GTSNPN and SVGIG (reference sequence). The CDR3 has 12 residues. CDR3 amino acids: CAWSVGGYEQYF. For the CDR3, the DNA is TGTGCCTGGAGTGTGGGGGGGTACGAGCAGTACTTC.

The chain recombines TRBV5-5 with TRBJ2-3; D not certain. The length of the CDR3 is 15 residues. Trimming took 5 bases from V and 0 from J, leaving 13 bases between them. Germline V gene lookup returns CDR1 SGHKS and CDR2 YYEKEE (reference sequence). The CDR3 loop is CASSSTVKSTDTQYF. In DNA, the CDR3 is TGTGCCAGCAGTTCCACAGTGAAAAGCACAGATACGCAGTATTTT.

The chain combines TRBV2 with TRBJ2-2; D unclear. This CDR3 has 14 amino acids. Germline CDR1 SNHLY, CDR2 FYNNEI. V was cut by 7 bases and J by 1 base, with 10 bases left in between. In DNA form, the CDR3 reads TGTGCCAGCACGGAATTAGTGAACACCGGGGAGCTGTTTTTT. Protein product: CASTELVNTGELFF.

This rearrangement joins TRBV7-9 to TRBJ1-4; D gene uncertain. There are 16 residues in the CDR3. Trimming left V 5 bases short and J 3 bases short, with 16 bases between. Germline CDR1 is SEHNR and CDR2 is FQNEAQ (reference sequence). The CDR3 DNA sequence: TGTGCCAGCAGCCCGGAGTGGGTACAGTCTAATGAAAAACTGTTTTTT. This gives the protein CASSPEWVQSNEKLFF.

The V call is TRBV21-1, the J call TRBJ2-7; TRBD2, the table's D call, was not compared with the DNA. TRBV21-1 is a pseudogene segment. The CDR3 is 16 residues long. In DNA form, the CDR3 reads TGTGCCAGCAGCAAATTTCCCACGGTAGAGCTATACGAGCAGTACTTC. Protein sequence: CASSKFPTVELYEQYF.

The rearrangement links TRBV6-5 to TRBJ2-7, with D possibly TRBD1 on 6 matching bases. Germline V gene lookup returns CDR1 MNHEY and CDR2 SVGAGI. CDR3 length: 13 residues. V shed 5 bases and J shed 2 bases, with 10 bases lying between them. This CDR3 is CASSRTEAYEQYF. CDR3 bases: TGTGCCAGCAGTCGGACAGAAGCCTACGAGCAGTACTTC.

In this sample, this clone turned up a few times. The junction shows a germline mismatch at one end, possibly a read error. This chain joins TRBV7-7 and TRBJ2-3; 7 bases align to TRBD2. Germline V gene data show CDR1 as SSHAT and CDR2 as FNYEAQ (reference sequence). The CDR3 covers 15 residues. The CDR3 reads CASSLEAGNTDTQYF. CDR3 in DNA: TGTGCTAGCAGCTTAGAAGCGGGAAACACAGATACGCAGTATTTT.

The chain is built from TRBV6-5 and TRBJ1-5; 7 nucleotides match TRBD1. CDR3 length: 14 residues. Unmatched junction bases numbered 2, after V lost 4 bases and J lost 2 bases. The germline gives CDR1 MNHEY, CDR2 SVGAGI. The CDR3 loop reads CASSLTGGNQPQHF. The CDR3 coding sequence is TGTGCCAGCAGTTTAACAGGGGGCAATCAGCCCCAGCATTTT.

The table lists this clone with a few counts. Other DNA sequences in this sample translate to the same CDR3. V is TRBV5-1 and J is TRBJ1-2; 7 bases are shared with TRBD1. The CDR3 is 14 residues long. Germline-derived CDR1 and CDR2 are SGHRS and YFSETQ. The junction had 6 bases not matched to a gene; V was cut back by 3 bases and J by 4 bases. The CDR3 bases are TGCGCCAGCAGCTCGTCCGGGACAGCCTATGGCTACACCTTC. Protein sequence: CASSSSGTAYGYTF.

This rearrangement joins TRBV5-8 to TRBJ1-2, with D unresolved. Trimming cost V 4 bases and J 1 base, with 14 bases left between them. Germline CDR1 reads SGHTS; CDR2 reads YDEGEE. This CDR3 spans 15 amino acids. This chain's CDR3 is CASSLGWNLNYGYTF. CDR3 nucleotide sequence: TGTGCCAGCAGCCTAGGGTGGAATCTTAACTATGGCTACACCTTC.

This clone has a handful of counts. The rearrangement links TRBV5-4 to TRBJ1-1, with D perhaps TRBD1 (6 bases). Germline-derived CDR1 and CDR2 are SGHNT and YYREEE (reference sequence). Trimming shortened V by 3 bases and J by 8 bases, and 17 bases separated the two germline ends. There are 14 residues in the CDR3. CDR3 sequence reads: CASSSPGRGGEAFF. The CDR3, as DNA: TGTGCCAGCAGCTCACCCGGTCGGGGGGGCGAAGCTTTCTTT.

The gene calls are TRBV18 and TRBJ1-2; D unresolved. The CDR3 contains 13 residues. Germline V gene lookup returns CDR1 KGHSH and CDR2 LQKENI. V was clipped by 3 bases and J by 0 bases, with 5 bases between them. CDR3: CASSPETNYGYTF. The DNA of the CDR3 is TGTGCCAGCTCACCTGAAACTAACTATGGCTACACCTTC.

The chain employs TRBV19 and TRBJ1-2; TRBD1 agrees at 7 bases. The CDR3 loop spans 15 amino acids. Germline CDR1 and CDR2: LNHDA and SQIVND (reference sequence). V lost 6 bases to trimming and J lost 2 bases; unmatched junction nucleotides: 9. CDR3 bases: TGTGCCAGTAGCGGAACCGGGACAGAGAACTATGGCTACACCTTC. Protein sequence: CASSGTGTENYGYTF.

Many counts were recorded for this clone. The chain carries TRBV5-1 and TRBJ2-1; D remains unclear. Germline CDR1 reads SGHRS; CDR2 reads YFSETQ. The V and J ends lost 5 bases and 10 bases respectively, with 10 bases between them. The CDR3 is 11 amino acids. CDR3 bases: TGCGCCAGCAGTCAAGCACGGGAGCAGTTCTTC. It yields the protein CASSQAREQFF. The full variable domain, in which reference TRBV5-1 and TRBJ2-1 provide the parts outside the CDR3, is KAGVTQTPRYLIKTRGQQVTLSCSPISGHRSVSWYQQTPGQGLQFLFEYFSETQRNKGNFPGRFSGRQFSNSRSEMNVSTLELGDSALYLCASSQAREQFFGPGTRLTVL.

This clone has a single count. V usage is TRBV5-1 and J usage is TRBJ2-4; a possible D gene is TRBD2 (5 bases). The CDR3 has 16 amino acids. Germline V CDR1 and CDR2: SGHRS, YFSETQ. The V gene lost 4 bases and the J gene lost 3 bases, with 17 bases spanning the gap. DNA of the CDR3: TGCGCCAGCAGCATGGACGGAGTCGGAGGCAAAAACATTCAGTACTTC. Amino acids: CASSMDGVGGKNIQYF.